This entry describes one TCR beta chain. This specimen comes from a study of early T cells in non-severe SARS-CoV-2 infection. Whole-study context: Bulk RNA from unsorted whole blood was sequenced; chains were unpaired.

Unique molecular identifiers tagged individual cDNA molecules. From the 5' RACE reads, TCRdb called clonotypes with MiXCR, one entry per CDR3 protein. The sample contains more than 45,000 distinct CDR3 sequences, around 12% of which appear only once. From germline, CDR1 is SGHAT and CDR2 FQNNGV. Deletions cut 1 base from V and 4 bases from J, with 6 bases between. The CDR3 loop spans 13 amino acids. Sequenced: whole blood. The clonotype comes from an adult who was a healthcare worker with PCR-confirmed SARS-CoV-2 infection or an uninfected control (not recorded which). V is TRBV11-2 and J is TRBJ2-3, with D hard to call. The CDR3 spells CASSLGLADTQYF. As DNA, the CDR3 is TGTGCCAGCAGCTTAGGGTTGGCAGATACGCAGTATTTT.